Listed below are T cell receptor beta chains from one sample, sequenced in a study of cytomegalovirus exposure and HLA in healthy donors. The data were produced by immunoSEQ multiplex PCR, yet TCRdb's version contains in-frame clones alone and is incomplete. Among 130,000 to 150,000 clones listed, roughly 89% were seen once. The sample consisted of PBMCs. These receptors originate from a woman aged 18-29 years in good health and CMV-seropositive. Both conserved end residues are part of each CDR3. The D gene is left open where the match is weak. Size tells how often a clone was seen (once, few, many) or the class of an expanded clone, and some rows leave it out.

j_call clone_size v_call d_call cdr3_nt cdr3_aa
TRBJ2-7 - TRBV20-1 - TGCAGTGCTAGACACTCCTACGAGCAGTACTTC CSARHSYEQYF
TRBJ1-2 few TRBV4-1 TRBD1 TGCGCCAGCAGCCAAACAGGGGATGTAGGCTACACCTTC CASSQTGDVGYTF
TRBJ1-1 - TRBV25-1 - TGTGCCAGCAGTGGCCTGGCGGGGGCGAACACTGAAGCTTTCTTT CASSGLAGANTEAFF
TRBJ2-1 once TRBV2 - TGTGCCAGCAGTGAAGCCCAGGGCCATGAGCAGTTCTTC CASSEAQGHEQFF
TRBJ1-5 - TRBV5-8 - TGTGCCAGCAGCATCAGTCAGCCCCAGCATTTT CASSISQPQHF
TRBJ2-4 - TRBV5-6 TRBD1 TGTGCCAGCAGCCCAGGGACAGGGCCGCGTATTGACATTCAGTACTTC CASSPGTGPRIDIQYF
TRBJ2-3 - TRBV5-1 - TGCGCCAGCGGACGGGGTTCAGATACGCAGTATTTT CASGRGSDTQYF
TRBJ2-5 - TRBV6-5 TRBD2 TGTGCCAGCAGTTCCGTACTAGCGGGGGCACAAGAGACCCAGTACTTC CASSSVLAGAQETQYF
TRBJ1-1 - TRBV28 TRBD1 TGTGCCAGCAGGGAGGGACAGCTTAACACTGAAGCTTTCTTT CASREGQLNTEAFF
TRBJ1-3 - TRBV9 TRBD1 TGTGCCAGCAGCGCCCAAGGGACAGCCGGCTCTGGAAACACCATATATTTT CASSAQGTAGSGNTIYF
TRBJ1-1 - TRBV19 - TGTGCCAGTAGTGGGCCCCAACGTGGCTCCACTGAAGCTTTCTTT CASSGPQRGSTEAFF
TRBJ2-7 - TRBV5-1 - TGCGCCAGCAGCTTGGGCAGGCTGCTGGGCGAGCAGTACTTC CASSLGRLLGEQYF
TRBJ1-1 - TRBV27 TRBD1 TGTGCCAGCAGTCAATCCCACAGGGGCAACACTGAAGCTTTCTTT CASSQSHRGNTEAFF
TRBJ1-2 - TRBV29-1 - TGCAGCTCGTACTATGGCTACACCTTC CSSYYGYTF